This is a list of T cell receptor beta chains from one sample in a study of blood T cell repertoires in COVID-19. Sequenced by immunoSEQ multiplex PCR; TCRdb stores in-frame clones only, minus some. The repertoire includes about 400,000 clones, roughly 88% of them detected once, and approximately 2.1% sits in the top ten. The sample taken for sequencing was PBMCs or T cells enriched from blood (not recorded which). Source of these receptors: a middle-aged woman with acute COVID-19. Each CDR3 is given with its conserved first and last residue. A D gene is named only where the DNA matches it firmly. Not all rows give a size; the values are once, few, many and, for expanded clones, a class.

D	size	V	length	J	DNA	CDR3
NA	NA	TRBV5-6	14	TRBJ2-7	TGTGCCAGCAGTCCGGGACGGGGGGCGTACGAGCAGTACTTC	CASSPGRGAYEQYF
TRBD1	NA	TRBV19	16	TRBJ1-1	TGTGCCAGTACCTCACCCCCGGGACAGCTGAACACTGAAGCTTTCTTT	CASTSPPGQLNTEAFF
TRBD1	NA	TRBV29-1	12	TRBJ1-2	TGCAGCGTTGGGGACAGGGGGCCCGGCTACACCTTC	CSVGDRGPGYTF
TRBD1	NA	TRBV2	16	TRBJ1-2	TGTGCCAGCAGAGCCGGGACAGGGGCCGGAGAGTATGGCTACACCTTC	CASRAGTGAGEYGYTF
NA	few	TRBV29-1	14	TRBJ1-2	TGCAGCGTTGATCCGGGGAATTGGAACTATGGCTACACCTTC	CSVDPGNWNYGYTF
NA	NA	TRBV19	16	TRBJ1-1	TGTGCCAGTAGTCCCGGCAGGTATCCCATGGGCACTGAAGCTTTCTTT	CASSPGRYPMGTEAFF
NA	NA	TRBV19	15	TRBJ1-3	TGTGCCAGTAGTCCGGGGACTCCCTCTGGAAACACCATATATTTT	CASSPGTPSGNTIYF
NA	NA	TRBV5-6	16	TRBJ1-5	TGTGCCAGCAGCTTGGGCGGCAGGGATGGCAATCAGCCCCAGCATTTT	CASSLGGRDGNQPQHF
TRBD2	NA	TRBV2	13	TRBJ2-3	TGTGCCACCGCAAGCGGGGGTGCAGATACGCAGTATTTT	CATASGGADTQYF
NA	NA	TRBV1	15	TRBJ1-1	TGCACCAGCAGCCAAGACCGACAGTTGAAGACTGAAGCTTTCTTT	CTSSQDRQLKTEAFF